Following are 11 T cell receptor beta chains from one sample sequenced in a study of cytomegalovirus exposure and HLA in healthy donors. Researchers ran the PCR with 60 Vbeta and 13 Jbeta primers. Only in-frame clones appear in the TCRdb table, and some are missing; sequencing was by immunoSEQ multiplex PCR. The data contain some 180,000 clones, over 70% of them seen just once; the ten biggest clones take up 3.7%. The sequenced sample was PBMCs. The origin of the receptors is a woman in her fifties or sixties in good health and CMV-seropositive.

CDR3 sequence: CAREGAGEETQYF. CDR3 sequence (DNA): TGCGCCAGGGAAGGGGCAGGGGAAGAGACCCAGTACTTC. The V call is TRBV23-1, the J call TRBJ2-5; maybe TRBD1 (6 bases). TRBV23-1 counts as an open reading frame of uncertain function. The CDR3 is 13 residues long. With 9 bases removed from V and 3 bases from J, the gap between germline ends came to 14 bases.

The chain employs TRBV12-2 and TRBJ1-1. TRBV12-2 is classified as a pseudogene. The CDR3 spans 15 residues. CDR3 coding DNA: TGTGCAAGTCGCTCAATCGAAGGGGGGGGCGCATGGGCTTTCTTT. Its translation is CASRSIEGGGAWAFF.

J is TRBJ1-2 and V is TRBV16, with D unresolved. Deletions cut 0 bases from V and 4 bases from J, with 12 bases between. CDR1 is KGHSY and CDR2 is FQNENV in the germline V gene. The CDR3 contains 15 residues. The CDR3 nucleotides are TGTGCCAGCAGCCAATCCGCCGGGGTCCTCTATGGCTACACCTTC. Its translation is CASSQSAGVLYGYTF.

The V and J genes are TRBV2 and TRBJ2-1, with 7 bases lining up with TRBD1. The CDR3 totals 13 residues. The J segment lost 5 bases and the V segment lost 5 bases, leaving 3 bases of the junction unmatched. The germline V gene has CDR1 SNHLY and CDR2 FYNNEI. CDR3 residues: CASSTGQNNEQFF. CDR3 DNA sequence: TGTGCCAGCAGTACGGGACAGAACAATGAGCAGTTCTTC.

For the CDR3, the DNA is TGTGCCAGCAGCGCGACAGGCATCTCTGGAAACACCATATATTTT. Protein sequence: CASSATGISGNTIYF. The rearrangement links TRBV9 to TRBJ1-3; possibly TRBD1 for D (6 bases). The V gene's germline CDR1 is SGDLS and CDR2 YYNGEE. V was clipped by 3 bases and J by 0 bases, with 10 bases between them. The CDR3 has 15 residues.

This chain links TRBV6-6 with TRBJ2-7; the D is unclear. V dropped 10 bases and J dropped 4 bases, with 11 bases sitting between them. This CDR3 is built from 11 residues. Germline V CDR1 and CDR2: MNHNY, SVGAGI (reference sequence). CDR3 protein: CATSLVYEQYF. CDR3 DNA: TGTGCCACTTCTCTAGTGTACGAGCAGTACTTC.

The chain recombines TRBV6-5 with TRBJ2-5, with 7 bases that match TRBD2. After removal of 6 bases from V and 4 bases from J, the junction contained 8 bases not matched to a gene. Germline V lookup: CDR1 MNHEY, CDR2 SVGAGI. The CDR3 has 14 residues. CDR3 in DNA: TGTGCCAGCAGGAAACGGGCGGGAGCAGAGACCCAGTACTTC. Its translation: CASRKRAGAETQYF.

The rearrangement uses TRBV27 and TRBJ1-2; 9 positions match TRBD1. This CDR3 is 13 amino acids long. Germline CDR1 and CDR2: MNHEY and SMNVEV (reference sequence). J gave up 7 bases and V 3 bases, and 3 bases lay outside the gene matches. The DNA of the CDR3 is TGTGCCAGCAGTTTTACAGGGGGCGGTGGCTACACCTTC. It translates to CASSFTGGGGYTF.

The rearrangement uses TRBV6-6 and TRBJ2-3, with D tentatively TRBD2 (5 bases). Deletions cut 3 bases from V and 8 bases from J, with 15 bases between. Germline V gene data show CDR1 as MNHNY and CDR2 as SVGAGI (reference sequence). The CDR3 contains 14 residues. CDR3 region: CASSYDQSAGTQYF. The CDR3 coding sequence is TGTGCCAGCAGTTATGATCAAAGTGCGGGTACGCAGTATTTT.

The rearrangement joins TRBV28 to TRBJ2-2, with D possibly matching TRBD2 (6 bases). Germline V gene sequence: CDR1 MDHEN, CDR2 SYDVKM. The CDR3 totals 16 residues. V was clipped by 2 bases and J by 2 bases, with 12 bases between them. The CDR3 bases are TGTGCCAGCAGTTTACCCGTGGGAGGTAACACCGGGGAGCTGTTTTTT. Translated, it gives CASSLPVGGNTGELFF.

CDR3 residues: CASSLGVNAASGGYTF. The CDR3 DNA sequence: TGCGCCAGCAGCTTGGGGGTCAACGCAGCGTCCGGGGGCTACACCTTC. The chain links TRBV5-1 to TRBJ1-2, with D uncertain. Per germline, CDR1 SGHRS and CDR2 YFSETQ. The CDR3 contains 16 residues. The V and J ends lost 0 bases and 8 bases respectively, with 20 bases between them.